The rows below give T cell receptor beta chains drawn from one sample of a study of T cell changes during pregnancy in multiple sclerosis. Only in-frame clones appear in the TCRdb table, and some are missing; sequencing was by immunoSEQ multiplex PCR. The repertoire holds over 80,000 clones, with around nine tenths as singletons. The input for sequencing was peripheral blood, taken in the second trimester of pregnancy. Receptor source: a female donor in good health, enrolled as a control in a pregnancy study. Both conserved end residues are part of each CDR3. D genes are given only for firm matches. Expanded clones are given a class, and other clones once, few, many or no size at all.

v_gene	d_gene	j_gene	abundance	CDR3aa	CDR3nt
TRBV6-1	.	TRBJ1-2	once	CASSEDTDRAGGYTF	TGTGCCAGCAGTGAAGATACCGACCGGGCGGGTGGCTACACCTTC
TRBV5-5	TRBD2	TRBJ2-7	.	CASSLTSGYSYEQYF	TGTGCCAGCAGCTTGACTAGCGGTTACTCCTACGAGCAGTACTTC
TRBV7-2	.	TRBJ1-1	.	CASSPWGGQVKNTEAFF	TGTGCCAGCAGCCCCTGGGGGGGCCAAGTTAAGAACACTGAAGCTTTCTTT
TRBV6-5	.	TRBJ1-1	.	CASKVTGNTEAFF	TGTGCCAGCAAGGTAACAGGGAACACTGAAGCTTTCTTT
TRBV27	TRBD1	TRBJ2-4	.	CASSWTGVAKNIQYF	TGTGCCAGCAGTTGGACAGGGGTAGCCAAAAACATTCAGTACTTC
TRBV7-2	TRBD2	TRBJ2-3	.	CASSPRTSGGTDTQYF	TGTGCCAGCAGCCCCCGGACTAGCGGGGGAACAGATACGCAGTATTTT
TRBV2	.	TRBJ1-6	.	CASSGTATYNSPLHF	TGTGCCAGCAGTGGGACTGCGACCTATAATTCACCCCTCCACTTT
TRBV18	TRBD1	TRBJ2-7	.	CASSSGGQGATYEQYF	TGTGCCAGCTCATCCGGTGGGCAGGGGGCCACCTACGAGCAGTACTTC
TRBV6-5	TRBD2	TRBJ2-7	.	CASSYTPGGDEQYF	TGTGCCAGCAGTTACACTCCCGGGGGGGACGAGCAGTACTTC
TRBV7-2	.	TRBJ2-1	once	CASRHERDYNEQFF	TGTGCCAGCAGACACGAACGGGACTACAATGAGCAGTTCTTC
TRBV7-6	.	TRBJ2-7	once	CASSPTGGSYEQYF	TGTGCCAGCAGCCCGACCGGGGGTTCCTACGAGCAGTACTTC
TRBV9	TRBD1	TRBJ1-2	.	CASSVAVAGGYYGYTF	TGTGCCAGCAGCGTAGCGGTGGCAGGGGGTTACTATGGCTACACCTTC
TRBV18	TRBD1	TRBJ1-5	.	CASSHDRGQGQPQHF	TGTGCCAGCTCTCACGACAGGGGGCAGGGGCAGCCCCAGCATTTT
TRBV11-2	TRBD2	TRBJ2-7	once	CASSSIAGGREQYF	TGTGCCAGCAGCTCCATAGCGGGAGGGCGAGAGCAGTACTTC
TRBV4-1	.	TRBJ1-3	.	CASSQEGPEFSSGNTIYF	TGCGCCAGCAGCCAAGAGGGCCCAGAGTTTTCCTCTGGAAACACCATATATTTT
TRBV7-2	TRBD2	TRBJ2-4	.	CASSLEGSGRDIQYF	TGTGCCAGCAGCTTAGAGGGAAGCGGGAGGGACATTCAGTACTTC
TRBV10-1	TRBD1	TRBJ1-2	.	CASSPTTTFGQGNGYTF	TGCGCCAGCAGCCCGACAACAACTTTCGGACAGGGCAATGGCTACACCTTC
TRBV5-1	TRBD1	TRBJ1-3	.	CASSLVGTDSGNTIYF	TGCGCCAGCAGCTTGGTGGGGACAGATTCTGGAAACACCATATATTTT
TRBV2	.	TRBJ1-5	.	CASSAGHNQPQHF	TGTGCCAGCAGTGCAGGCCACAATCAGCCCCAGCATTTT
TRBV6-5	.	TRBJ2-3	.	CASSPIETSTDTQYF	TGTGCCAGCAGCCCGATAGAGACAAGCACAGATACGCAGTATTTT
TRBV2	TRBD1	TRBJ1-5	.	CASSPGDSFNQPQHF	TGTGCCAGCAGCCCCGGGGACAGTTTCAATCAGCCCCAGCATTTT
TRBV29-1	TRBD1	TRBJ2-7	.	CSVTGGVGLEQYF	TGCAGCGTAACAGGGGGCGTGGGTCTGGAGCAGTACTTC
TRBV6-5	TRBD1	TRBJ2-3	.	CASRRGQGTDTQYF	TGTGCCAGCAGGCGGGGACAGGGGACAGATACGCAGTATTTT
TRBV7-2	TRBD2	TRBJ2-1	.	CASSSGPFSGRAYEQFF	TGTGCCAGCAGCTCAGGACCCTTTAGCGGGAGGGCGTATGAGCAGTTCTTC
TRBV4-3	TRBD1	TRBJ2-2	.	CASSQETGGNTGELFF	TGCGCCAGCAGCCAAGAGACAGGGGGGAACACCGGGGAGCTGTTTTTT
TRBV4-1	.	TRBJ2-7	.	CASSLNRDDTYEQYF	TGCGCCAGCAGCCTCAATCGCGACGACACCTACGAGCAGTACTTC
TRBV7-2	.	TRBJ1-3	.	CASSSGQLSGNTIYF	TGTGCCAGCAGCTCAGGACAGCTTTCTGGAAACACCATATATTTT
TRBV28	TRBD1	TRBJ1-1	.	CASSPPGGANTEAFF	TGTGCCAGCAGTCCCCCAGGGGGCGCAAACACTGAAGCTTTCTTT
TRBV28	.	TRBJ1-5	.	CASTLGGGNNQPQHF	TGTGCCAGCACCCTTGGGGGGGGTAACAATCAGCCCCAGCATTTT
TRBV5-6	TRBD1	TRBJ2-7	.	CASSGTGVAMQYF	TGTGCCAGCAGCGGGACAGGGGTTGCGATGCAGTACTTC
TRBV18	TRBD1	TRBJ1-1	.	CASSPPKTGVNTEAFF	TGTGCCAGCTCACCTCCAAAGACAGGGGTGAACACTGAAGCTTTCTTT
TRBV7-2	TRBD1	TRBJ1-5	.	CASSWDSRQPQHF	TGTGCCAGCAGCTGGGACAGTAGACAGCCCCAGCATTTT
TRBV19	TRBD1	TRBJ1-5	.	CASRDGQGGAQPQHF	TGTGCCAGTAGGGATGGACAGGGAGGCGCTCAGCCCCAGCATTTT
TRBV30	.	TRBJ2-3	.	CAWTPPGVRISDTQYF	TGTGCCTGGACCCCGCCAGGGGTGAGGATTTCAGATACGCAGTATTTT
TRBV14	.	TRBJ1-1	.	CASSQDLRGTEAFF	TGTGCCAGCAGCCAAGACCTCAGGGGCACTGAAGCTTTCTTT
TRBV5-6	TRBD1	TRBJ2-1	.	CASSSPGQGIGEQFF	TGTGCCAGCAGCTCCCCGGGACAGGGGATCGGTGAGCAGTTCTTC
TRBV5-1	TRBD1	TRBJ1-4	.	CASSSQGALEQDEKLFF	TGCGCCAGCAGCTCCCAGGGGGCATTGGAGCAAGACGAAAAACTGTTTTTT
TRBV6-5	TRBD1	TRBJ2-7	.	CASSHRDRGAYEQYF	TGTGCCAGCAGCCACCGGGACAGGGGTGCCTACGAGCAGTACTTC
TRBV5-1	TRBD2	TRBJ2-7	.	CASSFTSGGAYEQYF	TGCGCCAGCAGCTTCACTAGCGGGGGGGCCTACGAGCAGTACTTC
TRBV7-9	TRBD2	TRBJ2-1	.	CASSLPPRLAGGYNEQFF	TGTGCCAGCAGCCTCCCTCCGCGACTAGCGGGAGGGTACAATGAGCAGTTCTTC
TRBV6-6	TRBD1	TRBJ1-5	.	CASSYSDRGDNQPQHF	TGTGCCAGCAGTTACTCGGACAGGGGCGATAATCAGCCCCAGCATTTT
TRBV6-5	.	TRBJ1-2	.	CASSYSRRGFLYTF	TGTGCCAGCAGTTACTCACGCAGGGGATTCCTCTACACCTTC
TRBV28	TRBD1	TRBJ1-1	few	CASSPALTGGWGKAFF	TGTGCCAGCAGTCCCGCCTTAACAGGGGGCTGGGGAAAAGCTTTCTTT
TRBV7-8	.	TRBJ2-2	.	CASSLVQGLTGELFF	TGTGCCAGCAGCTTGGTACAGGGTCTAACCGGGGAGCTGTTTTTT
TRBV6-1	.	TRBJ1-2	.	CASKGENYGYTF	TGTGCCAGCAAAGGGGAAAACTATGGCTACACCTTC
TRBV11-2	TRBD1	TRBJ1-1	.	CASSPLEGAGAEAFF	TGTGCCAGCAGCCCCCTTGAGGGGGCGGGTGCTGAAGCTTTCTTT
TRBV15	TRBD2	TRBJ2-3	.	CATSRVGRLAGYTDTQYF	TGTGCCACCAGCAGAGTCGGGAGGTTAGCGGGGTACACAGATACGCAGTATTTT
TRBV9	.	TRBJ1-1	.	CASSVGVRNTEAFF	TGTGCCAGCAGCGTAGGAGTACGGAACACTGAAGCTTTCTTT
TRBV19	.	TRBJ1-6	.	CASSSEWSYNSPLHF	TGTGCCAGTAGTAGCGAGTGGTCCTATAATTCACCCCTCCACTTT
TRBV11-3	TRBD1	TRBJ2-1	.	CASSPGTGKSSYNEQFF	TGTGCCAGCAGCCCCGGGACAGGAAAAAGCTCCTACAATGAGCAGTTCTTC
TRBV19	.	TRBJ2-3	.	CASSILSGQDTQYF	TGTGCCAGTAGTATACTCAGCGGGCAAGATACGCAGTATTTT
TRBV5-4	TRBD1	TRBJ1-4	.	CASSLDRGAEKLFF	TGTGCCAGCAGCCTCGACAGGGGGGCTGAAAAACTGTTTTTT
TRBV5-1	.	TRBJ1-1	.	CASSLGQHTEAFF	TGCGCCAGCAGCTTGGGACAGCACACTGAAGCTTTCTTT
TRBV5-1	TRBD1	TRBJ2-7	.	CASSSRRGTGGGEQYF	TGCGCCAGCAGCTCCCGCCGGGGGACAGGGGGAGGCGAGCAGTACTTC